Following are 14 T cell receptor beta chains from one sample sequenced in a study of cytotoxic CD8 clonotypes in ibrutinib-treated CLL. Clones were read by immunoSEQ multiplex PCR, and TCRdb kept only the in-frame ones, dropping some. The table lists about 200,000 clones, about four fifths of them singletons, with about an eighth in the top ten. The sample in question was PBMCs, obtained after 12 months of ibrutinib treatment. Source of these receptors: a human donor with chronic lymphocytic leukemia.

This clone has only one observation. CDR3 region: CASSSLPSGANGYTF. The CDR3 DNA sequence: TGTGCCAGCAGTTCTCTCCCCTCAGGGGCTAACGGCTACACCTTC. The rearrangement links TRBV27 to TRBJ1-2; TRBD1 is a possible D gene (6 bases). This CDR3 has 15 amino acids. Germline V gene lookup returns CDR1 MNHEY and CDR2 SMNVEV (reference sequence). V shed 4 bases and J shed 8 bases, with 20 bases lying between them.

The rearrangement links TRBV7-8 to TRBJ1-2; weak D call: TRBD1 (6 bases). Germline assignment: CDR1 SGHVS and CDR2 FQNEAQ. The CDR3 runs 14 residues. V was clipped by 6 bases and J by 8 bases, with 19 bases between them. The CDR3 loop is CASRPRWRGDGYTF. In DNA, the CDR3 is TGTGCCAGCAGACCCAGATGGAGGGGGGACGGCTACACCTTC.

J is TRBJ2-4 and V is TRBV15, with TRBD1 as a possible D gene (5 bases). The ends were cut back, 1 base at V and 2 bases at J, with 6 bases in the middle. The CDR3 runs to 14 residues. Germline CDR1 LNHNV, CDR2 YYDKDF (reference sequence). CDR3 sequence: CATSRAGPKNIQYF. The CDR3, as DNA: TGTGCCACCAGCAGAGCAGGGCCCAAAAACATTCAGTACTTC.

This clone showed up just once. The J gene is TRBJ1-5, the V gene TRBV2; 7 bases match TRBD1. Looked up from germline, CDR1 is SNHLY and CDR2 is FYNNEI. V trimming: 4 bases; J trimming: 3 bases; junction bases outside the gene matches: 9. This CDR3 is 16 amino acids long. Written as DNA, the CDR3 is TGTGCCAGCAGTGGAGACCAGACAGGGTACAATCAGCCCCAGCATTTT. Its protein product is CASSGDQTGYNQPQHF. The complete variable domain, with remaining parts taken from reference TRBV2 and TRBJ1-5, reads EPEVTQTPSHQVTQMGQEVILRCVPISNHLYFYWYRQILGQKVEFLVSFYNNEISEKSEIFDDQFSVERPDGSNFTLKIRSTKLEDSAMYFCASSGDQTGYNQPQHFGDGTRLSIL.

The chain combines TRBV28 with TRBJ2-7, with D possibly being TRBD2 (5 bases). The CDR3 sequence is 14 residues long. The germline gives CDR1 MDHEN, CDR2 SYDVKM. V lost 6 bases and J 4 bases, leaving 16 bases between the germline ends. The CDR3 loop reads CASRYSGPWYEQYF. CDR3 DNA sequence: TGTGCCAGCAGGTACAGCGGCCCGTGGTACGAGCAGTACTTC.

The gene calls are TRBV28 and TRBJ2-1; D possibly corresponds to TRBD2 (5 bases). The CDR3 runs to 14 residues. CDR1 is MDHEN, CDR2 SYDVKM, per germline. With 2 bases removed from V and 5 bases from J, the gap between germline ends came to 10 bases. CDR3 DNA sequence: TGTGCCAGCAGTTTACGGGAAACAAACAATGAGCAGTTCTTC. Its protein product is CASSLRETNNEQFF.

The chain employs TRBV6-4 and TRBJ2-1; 7 bases are a match to TRBD1. CDR1 and CDR2 from the germline V gene are MRHNA and SNTAGT. V lost 3 bases to trimming and J lost 7 bases; unmatched junction nucleotides: 6. The length of the CDR3 is 14 residues. This CDR3 is CASSDGGRGNEQFF. The DNA of the CDR3 is TGTGCCAGCAGTGATGGGGGCAGGGGGAATGAGCAGTTCTTC.

The rearrangement joins TRBV5-1 to TRBJ2-7; maybe TRBD2 (6 bases). The CDR3 covers 14 residues. V was shortened by 0 bases and J by 6 bases, with 13 bases between the two germline ends. Germline assignment: CDR1 SGHRS and CDR2 YFSETQ. The CDR3 loop reads CASSLASLASEQYF. CDR3 sequence (DNA): TGCGCCAGCAGCTTGGCCTCGCTAGCGAGCGAGCAGTACTTC.

This clone was recorded a few times. This chain uses TRBV13 with TRBJ2-7, with 10 bases identical to TRBD2. The CDR3 loop spans 16 amino acids. The trim removed 4 bases at V and 3 bases at J, leaving 9 bases unmatched. The germline gives CDR1 PRHDT, CDR2 FYEKMQ (reference sequence). CDR3: CASSSEAGGPVYEQYF. The DNA of the CDR3 is TGTGCCAGCAGCTCGGAAGCGGGAGGGCCCGTCTACGAGCAGTACTTC.

This CDR3 reads CASSNSPRAYEQYF. CDR3 bases: TGTGCCAGTAGTAACTCACCCAGAGCATACGAGCAGTACTTC. The J gene is TRBJ2-7, the V gene TRBV19, with D unclear. V lost 4 bases and J lost 4, with 14 bases in between. This CDR3 comprises 14 residues. Germline V lookup: CDR1 LNHDA, CDR2 SQIVND (reference sequence). The full variable domain, with the rest looked up from reference TRBV19 and TRBJ2-7, is DGGITQSPKYLFRKEGQNVTLSCEQNLNHDAMYWYRQDPGQGLRLIYYSQIVNDFQKGDIAEGYSVSREKKESFPLTVTSAQKNPTAFYLCASSNSPRAYEQYFGPGTRLTVT.

The chain carries TRBV10-2 and TRBJ1-1; unclear D gene. The CDR3 spans 15 residues. V was cut by 4 bases and J by 0 bases, with 12 bases left in between. Per germline, CDR1 WSHSY and CDR2 SAAADI. CDR3 bases: TGCGCCAGCAGTGTGGCCCGAATCATGAACACTGAAGCTTTCTTT. Its protein is CASSVARIMNTEAFF.

This clone was observed a few times. The V call is TRBV5-1, the J call TRBJ1-4, with D tentatively TRBD1 (6 bases). Trimming pared 4 bases from V and 10 bases from J, leaving 20 bases between. This CDR3 spans 15 amino acids. The V gene's germline CDR1 is SGHRS and CDR2 YFSETQ. The CDR3 nucleotides read TGCGCCAGCAGCGAACGATTGGGGGGCGAAAGAAAACTGTTTTTT. Translated, it gives CASSERLGGERKLFF.

The chain employs TRBV19 and TRBJ1-5; the D gene is possibly TRBD1 (5 bases). This CDR3 is built from 15 residues. CDR1 is LNHDA, CDR2 SQIVND, per germline (reference sequence). V was pared by 10 bases and J by 5 bases, with 21 bases between. The CDR3 here is CATHRDGEGYQPQHF. The CDR3 nucleotides are TGTGCCACACACCGGGACGGGGAGGGCTATCAGCCCCAGCATTTT.

The V gene is TRBV6-1, the J gene TRBJ1-5; D uncertain. This CDR3 has 15 residues. Trimming took off 7 bases at V and 6 bases at J, with 19 bases between the two ends. The germline V gene has CDR1 MNHNS and CDR2 SASEGT. The CDR3 nucleotides read TGTGCCAGCAAACCCTCAGACGGGGTAGGTCAGCCCCAGCATTTT. As protein: CASKPSDGVGQPQHF.